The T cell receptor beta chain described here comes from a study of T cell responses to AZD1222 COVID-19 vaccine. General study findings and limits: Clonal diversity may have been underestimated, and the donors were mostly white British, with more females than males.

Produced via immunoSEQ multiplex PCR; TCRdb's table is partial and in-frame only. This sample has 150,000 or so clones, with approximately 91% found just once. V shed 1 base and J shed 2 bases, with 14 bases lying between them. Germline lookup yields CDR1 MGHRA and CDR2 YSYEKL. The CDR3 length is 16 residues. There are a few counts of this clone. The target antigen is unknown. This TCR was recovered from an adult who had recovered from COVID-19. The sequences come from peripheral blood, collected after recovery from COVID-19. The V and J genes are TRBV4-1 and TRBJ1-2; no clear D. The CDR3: CASSQGPVDGNYGYTF. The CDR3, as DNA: TGCGCCAGCAGCCAAGGCCCCGTAGACGGAAACTATGGCTACACCTTC.